Below are 31 T cell receptor beta chains sequenced from a single sample in a study of blood T cell repertoires in COVID-19. Clones were sequenced by immunoSEQ multiplex PCR, and TCRdb holds only the in-frame ones, with some missing. The sample yields roughly 250,000 clones, 83% seen once. Sequenced sample: peripheral blood. The source of these receptors is a human donor in a cohort sampled during active COVID-19.

The CDR3 coding sequence is TGCGCCAGCAGCTGGTTAGACGCGGACAATGAGCAGTTCTTC. Its protein product is CASSWLDADNEQFF. The genes are TRBV5-1 and TRBJ2-1, with D uncertain. Germline CDR1 reads SGHRS; CDR2 reads YFSETQ. Trimming left V 3 bases short and J 5 bases short, with 12 bases between. This CDR3 has 14 amino acids. Variable domain in full (rest from reference TRBV5-1 and TRBJ2-1): KAGVTQTPRYLIKTRGQQVTLSCSPISGHRSVSWYQQTPGQGLQFLFEYFSETQRNKGNFPGRFSGRQFSNSRSEMNVSTLELGDSALYLCASSWLDADNEQFFGPGTRLTVL.

As concerns this clone: One junction end does not reproduce the germline sequence, and a read error may be involved. The chain carries TRBV7-7 and TRBJ2-5; 11 nucleotides line up with TRBD2. The CDR3 totals 15 residues. Germline V gene sequence: CDR1 SSHAT, CDR2 FNYEAQ (reference sequence). This CDR3 reads CASSALAGGRETQYF. CDR3 bases: TGTGCTAGCAGCGCTCTAGCGGGAGGACGGGAGACCCAGTACTTC.

The chain employs TRBV5-6 and TRBJ2-1, with 12 bases aligning to TRBD2. V dropped 1 base and J dropped 7; count of bases not matched to a gene: 3. There are 15 residues in the CDR3. Germline-derived CDR1 and CDR2 are SGHDT and YYEEEE. The CDR3 region has the DNA TGTGCCAGCAGCTTGCTAGCGGGGGGGCAAAATGAGCAGTTCTTC. Its protein is CASSLLAGGQNEQFF.

This chain links TRBV7-7 with TRBJ2-3; D perhaps matches TRBD2 (6 bases). Germline CDR1 is SSHAT and CDR2 is FNYEAQ (reference sequence). CDR3 length: 13 residues. The CDR3 loop reads CASGRDFTDTQYF. The DNA of the CDR3 is TGTGCTAGCGGCAGGGATTTCACAGATACGCAGTATTTT.

V and J are TRBV9 and TRBJ1-2; D ambiguous. Per the germline V gene, CDR1 is SGDLS and CDR2 is YYNGEE. V lost 0 bases and J 1 base, leaving 10 bases between the germline ends. The CDR3 runs 15 residues. The chain's CDR3 is CASSVGSEFNYGYTF. The CDR3 DNA reads as TGTGCCAGCAGCGTAGGGTCCGAGTTTAACTATGGCTACACCTTC. Full variable domain (remainder filled in from reference TRBV9 and TRBJ1-2): DSGVTQTPKHLITATGQRVTLRCSPRSGDLSVYWYQQSLDQGLQFLIQYYNGEERAKGNILERFSAQQFPDLHSELNLSSLELGDSALYFCASSVGSEFNYGYTFGSGTRLTVV.

J is TRBJ2-5 and V is TRBV6-5, with TRBD1 identical over 9 bases. V shed 2 bases and J 7 bases; nucleotides not matched to a gene: 8. Germline V gene sequence: CDR1 MNHEY, CDR2 SVGAGI. The CDR3 consists of 15 residues. CDR3 nucleotides: TGTGCCAGCAGTTACATGGGGGGACAGGGAGGGACCCAGTACTTC. Translating it yields CASSYMGGQGGTQYF.

V usage is TRBV4-2 and J usage is TRBJ2-1; 8 bases match TRBD1. The CDR3 contains 15 residues. Trimming took 1 base from V and 7 from J; bases not matched to a gene: 6. CDR1 LGHNA and CDR2 YNFKEQ come from the germline V gene. This CDR3 reads CASSQAGQGANEQFF. Written as DNA, the CDR3 is TGTGCCAGCAGCCAAGCAGGGCAGGGGGCAAATGAGCAGTTCTTC.

This sequence joins TRBV5-1 and TRBJ1-6, with D uncertain. The germline V and J ends were trimmed by 2 bases and 6 bases, with 9 bases remaining between them. Germline CDR1 is SGHRS and CDR2 is YFSETQ. CDR3 length: 14 residues. The CDR3 reads CASSLLQPNSPLHF. The CDR3 DNA reads TGCGCCAGCAGCTTATTACAGCCTAATTCACCCCTCCACTTT.

The sample holds a few counts of this clone. This chain joins TRBV6-9 and TRBJ1-6; TRBD1 matches at 7 bases. The CDR3 loop spans 13 amino acids. The V segment lost 7 bases and the J segment 7 bases; nucleotides outside the gene matches: 4. The germline CDR1 and CDR2 sequences are MNHGY and SVAAGI. The CDR3 sequence is CASKSGGNSPLHF. Here the CDR3 DNA reads TGTGCCAGCAAGTCAGGGGGAAATTCACCCCTCCACTTT.

The chain uses TRBV3-1 (or the pseudogene TRBV3-2) and TRBJ2-7, with 7 nucleotides matching TRBD1. The CDR3 extends over 15 amino acids. Trimming cost V 4 bases and J 0 bases; bases outside gene matches: 6. Germline V CDR1 and CDR2: LGHDT, YNNKEL (reference sequence). CDR3 protein: CASSRVGDSSYEQYF. The CDR3 DNA sequence: TGTGCCAGCAGCCGCGTAGGGGACAGCTCCTACGAGCAGTACTTC.

The chain employs TRBV20-1 and TRBJ1-1; 7 nucleotides line up with TRBD1. The V segment lost 5 bases and the J segment 7 bases; nucleotides outside the gene matches: 4. Looked up from germline, CDR1 is DFQATT and CDR2 is SNEGSKA (reference sequence). CDR3 length: 11 residues. For the CDR3, the DNA is TGCAGTGCTGTCGGGACAGTTGAAGCTTTCTTT. Protein sequence: CSAVGTVEAFF.

This clone was recorded once. At one end, the junction sequence differs from germline, possibly due to a read error. The chain is built from TRBV7-7 and TRBJ2-1, with 11 bases matching TRBD2. There are 15 residues in the CDR3. Looked up from germline, CDR1 is SSHAT and CDR2 is FNYEAQ (reference sequence). CDR3 in DNA: TGTGCTAGCAGCTCACTAGCGGGAGTCGACAATGAGCAGTTCTTC. Translated: CASSSLAGVDNEQFF.

This sequence joins TRBV15 and TRBJ1-5, with 7 bases lining up with TRBD1. The V gene end was trimmed by 5 bases and the J gene end by 5 bases; junction bases not matched to a gene: 6. Per the germline V gene, CDR1 is LNHNV and CDR2 is YYDKDF (reference sequence). The CDR3 length is 14 residues. This CDR3 is CATSPGQSYQPQHF. The CDR3 bases are TGTGCCACCAGCCCGGGACAGTCATATCAGCCCCAGCATTTT.

The chain employs TRBV6-5 and TRBJ1-6; TRBD1 aligns across 9 bases. V gave up 8 bases and J gave up 7 bases; unmatched junction bases: 9. This CDR3 region has 15 residues. Germline CDR1 MNHEY, CDR2 SVGAGI. CDR3 residues: CASQLPGQGNSPLHF. The DNA for the CDR3 is TGTGCCAGCCAACTCCCGGGACAGGGCAATTCACCCCTCCACTTT.

The V gene is TRBV30, the J gene TRBJ2-3; 13 positions match TRBD2. V shed 3 bases and J 6 bases; nucleotides not matched to a gene: 3. Germline CDR1 and CDR2: GTSNPN and SVGIG (reference sequence). The CDR3 has 14 residues. This CDR3 reads CAWSPGLAGDTQYF. DNA for the CDR3: TGTGCCTGGAGCCCGGGACTAGCGGGGGATACGCAGTATTTT.

The chain has TRBV11-2 and TRBJ2-3, with 7 bases lining up with TRBD1. The CDR3 contains 13 residues. Germline assignment: CDR1 SGHAT and CDR2 FQNNGV. The J segment lost 3 bases and the V segment lost 5 bases, leaving 2 bases of the junction unmatched. Here the CDR3 DNA reads TGTGCCAGCAGCCGGGGACAGACAGATACGCAGTATTTT. Translating gives CASSRGQTDTQYF.

The V call is TRBV28, the J call TRBJ2-5, with a possible D match to TRBD2 (5 bases). This CDR3 has 16 residues. The germline gives CDR1 MDHEN, CDR2 SYDVKM. V was trimmed by 2 bases and J by 5 bases, leaving 18 bases between them. The DNA for the CDR3 is TGTGCCAGCAGTTTACTACTCGAGGGTGTCAGGGAGACCCAGTACTTC. Translated, it gives CASSLLLEGVRETQYF.

The chain carries TRBV6-6 and TRBJ1-2; D perhaps matches TRBD1 (5 bases). Between the trimmed V and J ends, which lost 2 bases and 5 bases, there was a span of 12 bases. The CDR3 length is 14 residues. Germline V gene sequence: CDR1 MNHNY, CDR2 SVGAGI (reference sequence). The CDR3: CASSYDDRPYGYTF. As DNA, the CDR3 is TGTGCCAGCAGTTACGACGACAGACCTTATGGCTACACCTTC.

The chain joins TRBV11-2 to TRBJ2-1; 9 positions agree with TRBD2. The CDR3 spans 15 residues. Germline-derived CDR1 and CDR2 are SGHAT and FQNNGV. V was clipped by 0 bases and J by 7 bases; unmatched bases: 4. DNA for the CDR3: TGTGCCAGCAGCTTAGAAGCGGGGGGTCTTAATGAGCAGTTCTTC. This encodes CASSLEAGGLNEQFF.

The J gene is TRBJ1-2, the V gene TRBV11-2, with a weak D call TRBD1 (6 bases). The germline V gene has CDR1 SGHAT and CDR2 FQNNGV. The length of the CDR3 is 16 residues. V lost 4 bases and J lost 4, with 19 bases in between. CDR3 sequence: CASSSGAGAYGYGYTF. In DNA, the CDR3 is TGTGCCAGCAGCTCAGGGGCGGGGGCCTACGGCTATGGCTACACCTTC.

The J gene is TRBJ2-1, the V gene TRBV3-1 (or the pseudogene TRBV3-2); D is uncertain. CDR3 length: 13 residues. Germline values: CDR1 LGHDT, CDR2 YNNKEL (reference sequence). Trimming shortened V by 0 bases and J by 9 bases, and 9 bases separated the two germline ends. The CDR3 loop is CASSQDRNGEQFF. The CDR3 DNA is TGTGCCAGCAGCCAAGACAGGAACGGTGAGCAGTTCTTC.

This chain connects TRBV27 to TRBJ2-2; 7 bases align to TRBD2. This CDR3 region has 14 residues. V shed 4 bases and J 6 bases; nucleotides not matched to a gene: 5. Germline assignment: CDR1 MNHEY and CDR2 SMNVEV (reference sequence). This chain's CDR3 is CASSSAAGAGELFF. The CDR3 nucleotides are TGTGCCAGCAGTTCGGCGGCGGGAGCCGGGGAGCTGTTTTTT.

The chain carries TRBV10-1 and TRBJ2-3; perhaps TRBD2 as D (6 bases). Germline CDR1 and CDR2: WNHNN and SYGVQD (reference sequence). The CDR3 totals 21 residues. Trimming took 0 bases from V and 0 from J, leaving 25 bases between them. The CDR3 DNA is TGCGCCAGCAGTGAGTCGACGGTTGGGGGGACCCTCTCATTTAGCACAGATACGCAGTATTTT. Protein sequence: CASSESTVGGTLSFSTDTQYF.

The chain combines TRBV3-1 (or the pseudogene TRBV3-2) with TRBJ2-3, with 7 bases identical to TRBD1. Germline-derived CDR1 and CDR2 are LGHDT and YNNKEL (reference sequence). With V trimmed by 2 bases and J by 5 bases, 7 bases remained unmatched. The CDR3 is made up of 15 amino acids. CDR3 sequence (DNA): TGTGCCAGCAGCCAACAGGGGGTCCTTGGAGATACGCAGTATTTT. The encoded protein is CASSQQGVLGDTQYF.

V is TRBV19 and J is TRBJ2-3, with TRBD1 identical over 8 bases. Germline CDR1 and CDR2: LNHDA and SQIVND (reference sequence). V lost 3 bases, J lost 3 bases, and 8 bases stayed unmatched. The CDR3 is 16 residues long. CDR3 bases: TGTGCCAGTAGTATGAGGACAGGGACTTGGACAGATACGCAGTATTTT. Protein product: CASSMRTGTWTDTQYF.

J is TRBJ1-1 and V is TRBV6-5, with a possible D match to TRBD1 (5 bases). The V gene's germline CDR1 is MNHEY and CDR2 SVGAGI. The CDR3 is made up of 13 amino acids. V lost 6 bases to trimming and J lost 2 bases, with 10 bases between them. CDR3 nucleotide sequence: TGTGCCAGCAGAGCCACAGGAAACACTGAAGCTTTCTTT. Encoded protein: CASRATGNTEAFF.

The gene calls are TRBV10-2 and TRBJ2-7; TRBD1 matches at 9 bases. After removal of 5 bases from V and 4 bases from J, the junction contained 3 bases not matched to a gene. CDR1 is WSHSY, CDR2 SAAADI, per germline. CDR3 length: 13 residues. The CDR3 loop is CASSTGQGYEQYF. CDR3 nucleotide sequence: TGCGCCAGCAGTACGGGACAGGGTTACGAGCAGTACTTC.

The J gene is TRBJ2-3, the V gene TRBV7-2; D is undetermined. Germline lookup yields CDR1 SGHTA and CDR2 FQGNSA. The CDR3 extends over 13 amino acids. V gave up 4 bases and J gave up 1 base, with 6 bases separating them. CDR3 region: CASSSRGTDTQYF. The CDR3 region has the DNA TGTGCCAGCAGCTCCCGCGGCACAGATACGCAGTATTTT.

This clone was detected only a few times. The V gene is TRBV12-1, the J gene TRBJ2-1; the table's D call TRBD2 went unverified against the DNA. TRBV12-1 is recorded as a pseudogene. CDR3 length: 14 amino acids. This CDR3 is CASSSPGLVYEQFF. In DNA, the CDR3 is TGTGCCAGCAGCTCGCCGGGACTAGTATATGAGCAGTTCTTC.

The rearrangement uses TRBV6-2 or TRBV6-3 and TRBJ2-2; D is unclear. The germline V gene has CDR1 MNHEY and CDR2 SVGEGT. This CDR3 is built from 14 residues. Trimming took off 2 bases at V and 8 bases at J, with 12 bases between the two ends. CDR3 coding DNA: TGTGCCAGCAGTTACACCTACTACTGGGGGGAGCTGTTTTTT. It encodes CASSYTYYWGELFF.

CDR3 nucleotide sequence: TGTGCCAGCAGTCCAGGAGACAGGGAGGCCGAGCAGTACTTC. Protein product: CASSPGDREAEQYF. V gene TRBV6-5 combines with J gene TRBJ2-7, with D possibly being TRBD1 (7 bases). CDR1 is MNHEY and CDR2 is SVGAGI in the germline V gene. With 5 bases removed from V and 6 bases from J, the gap between germline ends came to 17 bases. The CDR3 is 14 amino acids.